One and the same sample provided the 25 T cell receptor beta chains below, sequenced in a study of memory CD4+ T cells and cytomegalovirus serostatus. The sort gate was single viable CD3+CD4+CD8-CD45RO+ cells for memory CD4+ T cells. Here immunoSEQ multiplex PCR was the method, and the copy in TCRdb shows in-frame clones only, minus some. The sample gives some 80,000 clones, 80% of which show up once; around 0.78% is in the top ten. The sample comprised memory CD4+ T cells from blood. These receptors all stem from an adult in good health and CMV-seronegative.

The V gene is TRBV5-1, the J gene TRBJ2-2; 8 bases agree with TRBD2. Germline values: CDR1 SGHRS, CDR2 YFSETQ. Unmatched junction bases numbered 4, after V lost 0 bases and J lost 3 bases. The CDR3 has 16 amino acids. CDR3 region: CASSLDGGVDTGELFF. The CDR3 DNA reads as TGCGCCAGCAGCTTGGACGGGGGGGTCGACACCGGGGAGCTGTTTTTT.

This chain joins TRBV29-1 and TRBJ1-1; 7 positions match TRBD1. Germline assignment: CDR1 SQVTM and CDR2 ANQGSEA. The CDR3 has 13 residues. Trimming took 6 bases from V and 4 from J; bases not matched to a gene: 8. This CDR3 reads CSVTQGITTEAFF. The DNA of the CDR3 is TGCAGCGTAACACAGGGGATCACCACTGAAGCTTTCTTT.

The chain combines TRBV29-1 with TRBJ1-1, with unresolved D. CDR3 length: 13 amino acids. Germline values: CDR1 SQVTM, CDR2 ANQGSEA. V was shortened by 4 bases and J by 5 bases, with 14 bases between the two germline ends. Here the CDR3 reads CSVGPIRETEAFF. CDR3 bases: TGCAGCGTTGGGCCCATTAGGGAGACTGAAGCTTTCTTT. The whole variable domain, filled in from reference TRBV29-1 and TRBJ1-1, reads SAVISQKPSRDICQRGTSLTIQCQVDSQVTMMFWYRQQPGQSLTLIATANQGSEATYESGFVIDKFPISRPNLTFSTLTVSNMSPEDSSIYLCSVGPIRETEAFFGQGTRLTVV.

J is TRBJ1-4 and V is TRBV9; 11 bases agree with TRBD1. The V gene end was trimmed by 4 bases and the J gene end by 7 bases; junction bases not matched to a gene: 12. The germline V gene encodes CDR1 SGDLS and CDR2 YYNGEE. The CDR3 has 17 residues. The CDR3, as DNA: TGTGCCAGCAGCACCAACCCCCGGGACAGGGGGTCTGAAAAACTGTTTTTT. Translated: CASSTNPRDRGSEKLFF.

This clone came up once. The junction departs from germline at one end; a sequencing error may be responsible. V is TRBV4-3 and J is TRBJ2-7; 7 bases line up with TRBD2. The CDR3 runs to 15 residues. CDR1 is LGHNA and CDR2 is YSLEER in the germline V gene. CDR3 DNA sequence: TGCGCCAGCAGCGAAGATATAAACAGCGGGGACGAGCAGTACTTC. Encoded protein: CASSEDINSGDEQYF.

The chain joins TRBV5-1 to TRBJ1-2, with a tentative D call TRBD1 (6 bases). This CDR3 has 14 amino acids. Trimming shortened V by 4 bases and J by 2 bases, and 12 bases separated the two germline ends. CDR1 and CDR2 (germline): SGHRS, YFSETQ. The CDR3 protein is CASSQEGGNYGYTF. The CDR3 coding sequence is TGCGCCAGCAGCCAAGAAGGGGGGAACTATGGCTACACCTTC.

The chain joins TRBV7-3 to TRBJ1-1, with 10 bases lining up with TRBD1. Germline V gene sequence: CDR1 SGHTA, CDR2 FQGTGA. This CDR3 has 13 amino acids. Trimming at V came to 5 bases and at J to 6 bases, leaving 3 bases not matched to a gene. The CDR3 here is CASSLDRGSEAFF. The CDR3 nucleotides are TGTGCCAGCAGCCTGGACAGGGGGTCTGAAGCTTTCTTT.

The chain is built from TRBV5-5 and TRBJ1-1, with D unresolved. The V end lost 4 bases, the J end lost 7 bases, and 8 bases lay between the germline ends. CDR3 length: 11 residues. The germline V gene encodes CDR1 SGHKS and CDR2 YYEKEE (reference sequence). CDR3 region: CASSGTSEAFF. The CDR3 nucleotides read TGTGCCAGCAGCGGAACTAGTGAAGCTTTCTTT.

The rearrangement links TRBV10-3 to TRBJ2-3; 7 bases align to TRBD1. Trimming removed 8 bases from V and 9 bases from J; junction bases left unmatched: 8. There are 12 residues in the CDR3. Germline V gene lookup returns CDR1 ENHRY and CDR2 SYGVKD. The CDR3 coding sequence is TGTGCCATCGGACGGGACAGAGAAACGCAGTATTTT. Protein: CAIGRDRETQYF.

The DNA for the CDR3 is TGTGCCAGCAGTTTCCGGGGGCGGGATTCACCCCTCCACTTT. Protein product: CASSFRGRDSPLHF. The chain employs TRBV27 and TRBJ1-6; tentative D call: TRBD1 (6 bases). Germline V gives CDR1 MNHEY, CDR2 SMNVEV (reference sequence). V was clipped by 3 bases and J by 8 bases, with 11 bases between them. This CDR3 has 14 residues.

The CDR3 bases are TGCGCCAGCAGCTTGGAGCCGGGTGCTAGCTCCTACGAGCAGTACTTC. This sequence encodes CASSLEPGASSYEQYF. The genes are TRBV5-1 and TRBJ2-7, with no clear D. The CDR3 loop spans 16 amino acids. The V gene lost 0 bases and the J gene lost 0 bases, with 13 bases spanning the gap. CDR1 and CDR2 (germline): SGHRS, YFSETQ. Drawing the rest from reference TRBV5-1 and TRBJ2-7, the complete variable domain is KAGVTQTPRYLIKTRGQQVTLSCSPISGHRSVSWYQQTPGQGLQFLFEYFSETQRNKGNFPGRFSGRQFSNSRSEMNVSTLELGDSALYLCASSLEPGASSYEQYFGPGTRLTVT.

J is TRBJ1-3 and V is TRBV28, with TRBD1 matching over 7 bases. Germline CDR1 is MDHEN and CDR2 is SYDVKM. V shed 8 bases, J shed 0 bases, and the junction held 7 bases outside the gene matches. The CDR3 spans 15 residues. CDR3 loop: CASSGQIFSGNTIYF. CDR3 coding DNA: TGTGCCAGCTCGGGACAGATATTCTCTGGAAACACCATATATTTT.

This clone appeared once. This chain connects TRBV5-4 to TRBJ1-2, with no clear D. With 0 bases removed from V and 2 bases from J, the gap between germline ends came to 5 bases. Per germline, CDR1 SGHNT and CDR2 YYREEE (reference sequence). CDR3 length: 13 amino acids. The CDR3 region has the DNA TGTGCCAGCAGCTTGGATCCAAACTATGGCTACACCTTC. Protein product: CASSLDPNYGYTF.

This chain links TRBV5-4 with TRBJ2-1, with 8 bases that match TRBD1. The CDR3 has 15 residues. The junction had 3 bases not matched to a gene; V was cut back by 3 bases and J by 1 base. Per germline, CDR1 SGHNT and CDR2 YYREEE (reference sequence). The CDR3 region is CASSSGQGSYNEQFF. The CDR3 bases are TGTGCCAGCAGCTCCGGACAGGGATCCTACAATGAGCAGTTCTTC.

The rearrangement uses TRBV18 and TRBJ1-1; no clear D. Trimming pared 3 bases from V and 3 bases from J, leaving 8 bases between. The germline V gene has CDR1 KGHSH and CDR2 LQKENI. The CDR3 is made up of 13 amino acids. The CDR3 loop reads CASSPGVDTEAFF. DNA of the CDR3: TGTGCCAGCTCACCTGGGGTGGACACTGAAGCTTTCTTT.

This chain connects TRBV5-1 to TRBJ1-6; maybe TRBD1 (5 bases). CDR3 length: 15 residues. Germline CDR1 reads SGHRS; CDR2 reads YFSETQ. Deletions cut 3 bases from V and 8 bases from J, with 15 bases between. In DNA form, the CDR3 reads TGCGCCAGCAGCTCCTGGCAGGGCCGGGATTCACCCCTCCACTTT. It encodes CASSSWQGRDSPLHF.

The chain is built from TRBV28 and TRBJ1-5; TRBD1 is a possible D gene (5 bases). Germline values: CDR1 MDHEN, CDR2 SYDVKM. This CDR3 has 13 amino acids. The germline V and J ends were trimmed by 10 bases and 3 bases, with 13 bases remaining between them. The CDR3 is CATKQGINQPQHF. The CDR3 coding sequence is TGTGCCACCAAGCAGGGAATCAATCAGCCCCAGCATTTT.

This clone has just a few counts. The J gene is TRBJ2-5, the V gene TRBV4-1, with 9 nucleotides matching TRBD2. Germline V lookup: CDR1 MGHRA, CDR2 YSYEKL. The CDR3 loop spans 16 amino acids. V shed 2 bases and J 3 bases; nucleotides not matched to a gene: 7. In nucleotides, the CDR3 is TGCGCCAGCAGCCAACCCCTGACTAGCGGAGAAGAGACCCAGTACTTC. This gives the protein CASSQPLTSGEETQYF.

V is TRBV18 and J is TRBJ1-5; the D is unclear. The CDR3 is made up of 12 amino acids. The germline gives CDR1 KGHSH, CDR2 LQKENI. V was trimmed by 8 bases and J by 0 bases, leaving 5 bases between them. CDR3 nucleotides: TGTGCCAGCGCGGATAGCAATCAGCCCCAGCATTTT. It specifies CASADSNQPQHF.

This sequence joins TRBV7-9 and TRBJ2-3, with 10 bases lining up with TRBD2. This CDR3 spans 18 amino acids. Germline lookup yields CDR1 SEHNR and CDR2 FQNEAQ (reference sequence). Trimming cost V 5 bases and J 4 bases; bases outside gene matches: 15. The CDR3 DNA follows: TGTGCCAGCAGCACCCCCCTAGCGGGGGTAGTAGTCTCAGATACGCAGTATTTT. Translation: CASSTPLAGVVVSDTQYF.

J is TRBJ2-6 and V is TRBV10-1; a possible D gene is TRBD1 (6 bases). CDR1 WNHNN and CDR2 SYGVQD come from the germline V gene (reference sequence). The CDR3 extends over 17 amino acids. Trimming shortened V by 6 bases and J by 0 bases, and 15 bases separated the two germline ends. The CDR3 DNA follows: TGCGCCAGCAGCGATGGACAGCCGAGCTCTGGGGCCAACGTCCTGACTTTC. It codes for CASSDGQPSSGANVLTF.

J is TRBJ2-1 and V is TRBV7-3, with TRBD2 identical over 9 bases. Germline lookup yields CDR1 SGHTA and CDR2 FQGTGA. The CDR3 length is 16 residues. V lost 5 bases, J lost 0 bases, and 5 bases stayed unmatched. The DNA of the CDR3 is TGTGCCAGCAGCGGACGGCGGGGGGGCTCCTACAATGAGCAGTTCTTC. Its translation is CASSGRRGGSYNEQFF.

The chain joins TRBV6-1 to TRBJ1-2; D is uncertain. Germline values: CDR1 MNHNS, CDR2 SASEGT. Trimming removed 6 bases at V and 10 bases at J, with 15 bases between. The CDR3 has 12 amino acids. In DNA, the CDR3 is TGTGCCAGCAGGCCGGCCCAAACGGACTACACCTTC. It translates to CASRPAQTDYTF.

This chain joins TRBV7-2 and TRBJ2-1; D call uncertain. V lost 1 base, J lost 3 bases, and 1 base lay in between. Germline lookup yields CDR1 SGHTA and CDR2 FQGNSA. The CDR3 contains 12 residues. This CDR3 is CASSLVYNEQFF. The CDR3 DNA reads TGTGCCAGCAGCTTAGTCTACAATGAGCAGTTCTTC. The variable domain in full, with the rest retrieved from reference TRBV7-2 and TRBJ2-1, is GAGVSQSPSNKVTEKGKDVELRCDPISGHTALYWYRQSLGQGLEFLIYFQGNSAPDKSGLPSDRFSAERTGGSVSTLTIQRTQQEDSAVYLCASSLVYNEQFFGPGTRLTVL.

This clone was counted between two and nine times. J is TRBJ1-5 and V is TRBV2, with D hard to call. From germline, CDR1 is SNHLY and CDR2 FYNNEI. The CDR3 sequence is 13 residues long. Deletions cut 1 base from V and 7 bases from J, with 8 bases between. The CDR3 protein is CASSEGGWQPQHF. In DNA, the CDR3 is TGTGCCAGCAGTGAAGGGGGTTGGCAGCCCCAGCATTTT.